This T cell receptor (beta chain) stems from a study of blood T cell repertoires in COVID-19. Study-wide background: Researchers got acute and convalescent COVID-19 samples from the United States, Italy and Spain. PBMCs, B-cell-depleted T cells, or T cells were the source of the cDNA or gDNA that made up the material.

Seattle patients were enrolled during active infection and followed longitudinally. As handled by the study authors: Amplification from reference gene primers served as the basis for estimated nucleated cell counts. TCRdb's copy holds only in-frame clones and misses some; the assay was immunoSEQ multiplex PCR. The D gene and trimming were derived from the DNA, and the V and J assignments and clone size from that table. The sample holds around 310,000 clones, around 91% seen once. This clone was picked up one time. The sample taken for sequencing was peripheral blood. The receptor's source is a woman in her thirties or forties with COVID-19, enrolled during active disease.

The CDR3 reads CASTDGGYTGELFF. The DNA for the CDR3 is TGTGCCAGCACCGACGGAGGGTACACCGGGGAGCTGTTTTTT. The chain is built from TRBV7-3 and TRBJ2-2, with D tentatively TRBD2 (6 bases). The CDR3 loop spans 14 amino acids. CDR1 SGHTA and CDR2 FQGTGA come from the germline V gene. The V end lost 7 bases, the J end lost 3 bases, and 12 bases lay between the germline ends.